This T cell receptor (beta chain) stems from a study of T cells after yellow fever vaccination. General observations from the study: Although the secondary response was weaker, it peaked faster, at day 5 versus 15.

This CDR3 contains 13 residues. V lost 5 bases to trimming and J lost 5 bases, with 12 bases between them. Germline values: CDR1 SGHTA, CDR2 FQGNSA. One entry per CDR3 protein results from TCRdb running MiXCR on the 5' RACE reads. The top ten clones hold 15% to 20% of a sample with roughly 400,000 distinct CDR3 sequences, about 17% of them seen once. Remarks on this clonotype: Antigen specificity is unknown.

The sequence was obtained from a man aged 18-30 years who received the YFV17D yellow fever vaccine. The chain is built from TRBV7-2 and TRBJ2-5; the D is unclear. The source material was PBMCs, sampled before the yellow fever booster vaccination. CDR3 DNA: TGTGCCAGCAGCGTCGGCCACGGGGAGACCCAGTACTTC. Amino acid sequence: CASSVGHGETQYF.